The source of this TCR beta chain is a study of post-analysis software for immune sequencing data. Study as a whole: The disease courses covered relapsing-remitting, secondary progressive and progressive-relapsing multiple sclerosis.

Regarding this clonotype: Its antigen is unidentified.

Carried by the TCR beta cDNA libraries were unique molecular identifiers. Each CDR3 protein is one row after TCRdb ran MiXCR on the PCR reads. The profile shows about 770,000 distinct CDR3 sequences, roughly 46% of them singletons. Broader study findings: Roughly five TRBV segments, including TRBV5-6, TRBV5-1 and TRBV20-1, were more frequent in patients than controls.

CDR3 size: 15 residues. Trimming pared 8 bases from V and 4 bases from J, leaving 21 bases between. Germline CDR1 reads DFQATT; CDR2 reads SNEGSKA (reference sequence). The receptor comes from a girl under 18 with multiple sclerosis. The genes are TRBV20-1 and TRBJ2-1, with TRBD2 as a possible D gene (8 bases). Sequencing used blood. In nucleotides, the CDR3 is TGCAGTCTAGGGGGCGGGAGGATCATATACAATGAGCAGTTCTTC. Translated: CSLGGGRIIYNEQFF.